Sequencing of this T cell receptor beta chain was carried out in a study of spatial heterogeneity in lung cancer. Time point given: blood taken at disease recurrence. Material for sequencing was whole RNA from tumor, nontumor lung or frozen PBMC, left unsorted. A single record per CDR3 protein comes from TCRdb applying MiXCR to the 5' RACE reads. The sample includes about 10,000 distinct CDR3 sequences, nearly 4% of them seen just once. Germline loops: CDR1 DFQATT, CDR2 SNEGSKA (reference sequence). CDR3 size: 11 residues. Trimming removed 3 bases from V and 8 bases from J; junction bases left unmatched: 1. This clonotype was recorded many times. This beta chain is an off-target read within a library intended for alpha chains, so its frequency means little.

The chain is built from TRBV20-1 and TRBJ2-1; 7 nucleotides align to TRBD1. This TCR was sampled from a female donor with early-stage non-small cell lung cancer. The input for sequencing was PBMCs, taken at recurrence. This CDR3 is CSASRGHEQFF. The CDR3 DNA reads TGCAGTGCTAGTAGGGGGCATGAGCAGTTCTTC.